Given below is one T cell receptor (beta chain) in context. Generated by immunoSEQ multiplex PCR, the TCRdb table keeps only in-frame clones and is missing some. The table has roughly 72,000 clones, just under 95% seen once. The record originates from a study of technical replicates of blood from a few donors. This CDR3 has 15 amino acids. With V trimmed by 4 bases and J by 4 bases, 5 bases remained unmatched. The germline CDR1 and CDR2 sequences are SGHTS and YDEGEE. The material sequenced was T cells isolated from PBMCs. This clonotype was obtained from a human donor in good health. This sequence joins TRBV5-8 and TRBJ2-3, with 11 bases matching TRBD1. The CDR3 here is CASSHGQGAADTQYF. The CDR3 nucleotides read TGTGCCAGCAGCCACGGACAGGGGGCTGCAGATACGCAGTATTTT.